The clone carrying this T cell receptor beta chain was found many times. Specified time point: sample taken at primary tumor resection. No cells were sorted before sequencing. The whole RNA sequenced was extracted from tumor, nontumor lung or frozen PBMC. This sample is part of a study of spatial heterogeneity in lung cancer. The CDR3 covers 14 residues. Germline loops: CDR1 MNHNS, CDR2 SASEGT. Germline trimming cut 6 bases from V and 5 bases from J; bases unmatched to any gene: 7. One entry per CDR3 protein results from TCRdb running MiXCR on the 5' RACE reads. The table records some 11,000 distinct CDR3 sequences, roughly 3.6% of them present only once.

J is TRBJ2-7 and V is TRBV6-1, with 10 nucleotides matching TRBD1. The clonotype was recovered from a female donor with early-stage non-small cell lung cancer. The sequencing here drew on PBMCs, taken at surgery. The CDR3 DNA sequence: TGTGCCAGCAGACGACAGGGGGCTGTCGACGAGCAGTACTTC. Amino acids: CASRRQGAVDEQYF.